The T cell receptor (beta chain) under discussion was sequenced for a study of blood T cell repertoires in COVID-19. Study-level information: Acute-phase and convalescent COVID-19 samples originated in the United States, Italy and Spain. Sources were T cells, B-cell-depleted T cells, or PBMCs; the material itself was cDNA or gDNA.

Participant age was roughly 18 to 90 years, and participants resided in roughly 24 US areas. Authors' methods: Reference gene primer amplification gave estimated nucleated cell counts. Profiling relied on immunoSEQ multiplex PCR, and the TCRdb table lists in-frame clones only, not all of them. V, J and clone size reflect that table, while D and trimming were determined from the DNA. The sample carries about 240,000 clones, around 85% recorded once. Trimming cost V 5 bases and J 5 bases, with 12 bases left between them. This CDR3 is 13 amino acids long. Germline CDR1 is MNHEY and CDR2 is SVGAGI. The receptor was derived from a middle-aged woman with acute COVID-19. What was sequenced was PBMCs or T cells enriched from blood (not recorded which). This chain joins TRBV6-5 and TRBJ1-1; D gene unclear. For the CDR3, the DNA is TGTGCCAGCAGTCACAGATCGTGGACTGAAGCTTTCTTT. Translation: CASSHRSWTEAFF.